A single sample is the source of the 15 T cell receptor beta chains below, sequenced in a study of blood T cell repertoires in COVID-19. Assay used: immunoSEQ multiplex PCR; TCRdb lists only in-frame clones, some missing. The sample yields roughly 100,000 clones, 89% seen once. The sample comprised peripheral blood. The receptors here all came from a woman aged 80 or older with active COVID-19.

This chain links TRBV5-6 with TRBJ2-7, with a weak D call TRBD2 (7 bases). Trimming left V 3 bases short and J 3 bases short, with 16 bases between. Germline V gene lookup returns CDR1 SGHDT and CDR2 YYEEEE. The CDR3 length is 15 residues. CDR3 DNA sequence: TGTGCCAGCAGCTCTCTAGGGGGAGGGGTCTACGAGCAGTACTTC. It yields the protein CASSSLGGGVYEQYF.

The CDR3 sequence is CASSRTSEAYEQYF. The CDR3 DNA is TGTGCCAGCAGCCGGACTAGCGAGGCCTACGAGCAGTACTTC. The genes are TRBV6-5 and TRBJ2-7; 9 bases map to TRBD2. The ends lost 6 bases at V and 2 bases at J; junction bases unmatched: 5. Per the germline V gene, CDR1 is MNHEY and CDR2 is SVGAGI. CDR3 size: 14 residues.

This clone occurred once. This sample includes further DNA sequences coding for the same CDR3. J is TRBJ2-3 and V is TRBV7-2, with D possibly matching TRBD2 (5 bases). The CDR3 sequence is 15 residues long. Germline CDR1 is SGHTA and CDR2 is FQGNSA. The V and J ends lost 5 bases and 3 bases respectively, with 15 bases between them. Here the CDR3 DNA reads TGTGCCAGCAGCCTCCGGGGTGGGTTTACAGATACGCAGTATTTT. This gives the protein CASSLRGGFTDTQYF.

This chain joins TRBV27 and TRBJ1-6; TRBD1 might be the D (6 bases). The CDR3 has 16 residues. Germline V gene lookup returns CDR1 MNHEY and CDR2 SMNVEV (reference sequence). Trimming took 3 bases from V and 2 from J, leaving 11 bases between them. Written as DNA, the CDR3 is TGTGCCAGCAGTTTTTACAGGGCAGCCTATAATTCACCCCTCCACTTT. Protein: CASSFYRAAYNSPLHF.

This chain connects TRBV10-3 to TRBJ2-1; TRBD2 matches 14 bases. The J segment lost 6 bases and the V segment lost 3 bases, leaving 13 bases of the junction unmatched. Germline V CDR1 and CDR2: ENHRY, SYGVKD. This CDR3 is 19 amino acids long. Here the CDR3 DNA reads TGTGCCATCAGTGATAGGACTAGCGGGAGGAATAGAGATGCCAATGAGCAGTTCTTC. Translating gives CAISDRTSGRNRDANEQFF.

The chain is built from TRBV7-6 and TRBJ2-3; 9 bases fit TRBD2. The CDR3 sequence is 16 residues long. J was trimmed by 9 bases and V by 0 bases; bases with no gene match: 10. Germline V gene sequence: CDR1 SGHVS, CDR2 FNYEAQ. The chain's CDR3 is CASSLAPWAGGETQYF. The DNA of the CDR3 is TGTGCCAGCAGCTTAGCCCCATGGGCGGGAGGGGAGACGCAGTATTTT.

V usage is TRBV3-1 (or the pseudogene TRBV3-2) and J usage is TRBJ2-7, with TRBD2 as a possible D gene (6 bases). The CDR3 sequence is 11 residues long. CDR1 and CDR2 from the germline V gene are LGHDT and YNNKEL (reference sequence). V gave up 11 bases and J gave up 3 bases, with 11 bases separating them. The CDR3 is CAVGGDYEQYF. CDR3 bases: TGTGCCGTGGGGGGAGACTACGAGCAGTACTTC.

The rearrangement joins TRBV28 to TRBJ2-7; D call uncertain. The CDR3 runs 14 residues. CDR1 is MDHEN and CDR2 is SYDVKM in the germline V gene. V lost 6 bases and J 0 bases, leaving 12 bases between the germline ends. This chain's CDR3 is CASRSFRSSYEQYF. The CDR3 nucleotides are TGTGCCAGCAGGTCATTTAGGAGCTCCTACGAGCAGTACTTC.

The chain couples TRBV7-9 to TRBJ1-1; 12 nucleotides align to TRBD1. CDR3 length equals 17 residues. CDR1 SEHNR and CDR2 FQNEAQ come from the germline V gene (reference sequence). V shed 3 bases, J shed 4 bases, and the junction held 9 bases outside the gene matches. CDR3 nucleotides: TGTGCCAGCAGCTTTGAACTTGGGACAGGGGGCCCCACTGAAGCTTTCTTT. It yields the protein CASSFELGTGGPTEAFF.

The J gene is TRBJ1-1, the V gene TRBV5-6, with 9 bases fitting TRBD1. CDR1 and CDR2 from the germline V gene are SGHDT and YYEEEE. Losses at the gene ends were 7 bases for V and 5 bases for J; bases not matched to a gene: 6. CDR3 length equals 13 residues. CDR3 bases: TGTGCCAGCTCCGGGACAGGGAGGACTGAAGCTTTCTTT. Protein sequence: CASSGTGRTEAFF.

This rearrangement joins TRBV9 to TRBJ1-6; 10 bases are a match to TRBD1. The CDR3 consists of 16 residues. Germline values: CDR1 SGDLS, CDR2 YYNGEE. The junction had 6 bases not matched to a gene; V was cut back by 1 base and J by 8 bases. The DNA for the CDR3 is TGTGCCAGCAGCGTATCCCGGACAGGGGGATATTCACCCCTCCACTTT. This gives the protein CASSVSRTGGYSPLHF.

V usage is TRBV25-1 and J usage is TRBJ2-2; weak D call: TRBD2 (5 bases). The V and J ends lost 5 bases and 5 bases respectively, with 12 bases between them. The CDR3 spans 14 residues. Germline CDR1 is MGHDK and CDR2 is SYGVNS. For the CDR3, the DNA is TGTGCCAGCAGTACGGGGTATTGGACCGGGGAGCTGTTTTTT. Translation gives CASSTGYWTGELFF.

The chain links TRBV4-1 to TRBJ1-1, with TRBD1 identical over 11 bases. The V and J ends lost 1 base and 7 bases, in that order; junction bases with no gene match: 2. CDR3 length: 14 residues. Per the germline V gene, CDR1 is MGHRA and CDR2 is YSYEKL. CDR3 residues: CASSQGTGGGEAFF. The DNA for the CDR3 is TGCGCCAGCAGCCAAGGGACAGGGGGCGGTGAAGCTTTCTTT.

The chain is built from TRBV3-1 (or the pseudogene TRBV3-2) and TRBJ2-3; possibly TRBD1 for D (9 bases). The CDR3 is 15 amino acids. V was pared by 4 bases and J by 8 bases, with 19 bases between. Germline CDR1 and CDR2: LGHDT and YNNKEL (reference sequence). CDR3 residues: CASSPGTRGQGTQYF. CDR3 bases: TGTGCCAGCAGCCCCGGGACTAGGGGACAGGGTACGCAGTATTTT.

The CDR3 here is CASSFYRENIQYF. The CDR3 nucleotides read TGTGCCAGCAGTTTCTACAGGGAAAACATTCAGTACTTC. V and J are TRBV6-6 and TRBJ2-4; possibly TRBD1 for D (6 bases). The CDR3 covers 13 residues. V was pared by 4 bases and J by 5 bases, with 9 bases between. Germline V gives CDR1 MNHNY, CDR2 SVGAGI (reference sequence).